These 28 T cell receptor beta chains share one sample of origin, sequenced in a study of cytomegalovirus exposure and HLA in healthy donors. A multiplex PCR was run with 60 Vbeta primers and 13 Jbeta primers. Profiled with immunoSEQ multiplex PCR; TCRdb holds only in-frame clones, not every one. The sample carries 180,000 or so clones, about three quarters recorded once. Sequencing was carried out using PBMCs. The source is a female donor in good health and CMV-seronegative.

J is TRBJ2-7 and V is TRBV2; TRBD2 is a possible D gene (5 bases). CDR3 size: 15 residues. Germline assignment: CDR1 SNHLY and CDR2 FYNNEI. V was cut by 4 bases and J by 0 bases, with 13 bases left in between. For the CDR3, the DNA is TGTGCCAGCAGTGCATCCGGGATTACCTCCTACGAGCAGTACTTC. Translated, it gives CASSASGITSYEQYF.

The rearrangement joins TRBV4-3 to TRBJ1-3, with 10 bases fitting TRBD1. Germline V gene data show CDR1 as LGHNA and CDR2 as YSLEER. The CDR3 covers 19 residues. After removal of 4 bases from V and 0 bases from J, the junction contained 12 bases not matched to a gene. The CDR3 is CASSPSGGTGVLSGNTIYF. The DNA for the CDR3 is TGCGCCAGCAGCCCTTCGGGGGGGACAGGGGTCCTCTCTGGAAACACCATATATTTT.

The chain carries TRBV4-1 and TRBJ2-7; 14 nucleotides align to TRBD2. V shed 2 bases and J 4 bases; nucleotides not matched to a gene: 4. The CDR3 length is 16 residues. The germline CDR1 and CDR2 sequences are MGHRA and YSYEKL. The CDR3 here is CASSQLGTSGRYEQYF. Here the CDR3 DNA reads TGCGCCAGCAGCCAACTCGGGACTAGCGGGAGATACGAGCAGTACTTC.

The V call is TRBV4-1, the J call TRBJ2-1; 10 nucleotides agree with TRBD2. CDR3 size: 15 residues. The germline CDR1 and CDR2 sequences are MGHRA and YSYEKL. Trimming at V came to 3 bases and at J to 9 bases, leaving 8 bases not matched to a gene. CDR3 sequence reads: CASSHKRGGAGEQFF. CDR3 nucleotides: TGCGCCAGCAGCCACAAGCGGGGGGGCGCCGGTGAGCAGTTCTTC.

The rearrangement joins TRBV21-1 to TRBJ1-5; the DNA was not compared with TRBD1, the D call given in the table. TRBV21-1 is tagged as a pseudogene. The CDR3 length is 17 residues. CDR3: CASSKRTRDRKNQPQHF. Written as DNA, the CDR3 is TGTGCCAGCAGCAAACGAACGAGGGACAGGAAAAATCAGCCCCAGCATTTT.

This clone appeared once. This chain links TRBV27 with TRBJ1-2, with D perhaps TRBD1 (5 bases). Trimming left V 0 bases short and J 3 bases short, with 14 bases between. This CDR3 spans 16 amino acids. CDR1 MNHEY and CDR2 SMNVEV come from the germline V gene (reference sequence). In DNA form, the CDR3 reads TGTGCCAGCAGTTTATCGCCCGGGGGACTAGACTATGGCTACACCTTC. The encoded protein is CASSLSPGGLDYGYTF.

The chain uses TRBV6-5 and TRBJ2-3; TRBD2 is a possible D gene (5 bases). The CDR3 has 12 amino acids. Trimming took off 6 bases at V and 8 bases at J, with 12 bases between the two ends. Germline CDR1 and CDR2: MNHEY and SVGAGI. In nucleotides, the CDR3 is TGTGCCAGCAGGTCCACTAGGTCTACGCAGTATTTT. It translates to CASRSTRSTQYF.

The rearrangement joins TRBV5-1 to TRBJ2-1; 7 positions agree with TRBD2. V dropped 9 bases and J dropped 6; count of bases not matched to a gene: 15. Germline lookup yields CDR1 SGHRS and CDR2 YFSETQ. The CDR3 runs to 15 residues. CDR3 amino acids: CATKRGDLVSNEQFF. CDR3 nucleotides: TGCGCCACCAAACGGGGGGACTTAGTGAGCAATGAGCAGTTCTTC.

This clone occurred once. This chain connects TRBV10-1 to TRBJ2-1; D is possibly TRBD2 (5 bases). CDR3 length equals 16 residues. V was pared by 1 base and J by 3 bases, with 13 bases between. The germline CDR1 and CDR2 sequences are WNHNN and SYGVQD (reference sequence). For the CDR3, the DNA is TGCGCCAGCAGTGAGTGGGTGGGAGTAGGCTACAATGAGCAGTTCTTC. Amino acids: CASSEWVGVGYNEQFF.

V usage is TRBV4-3 and J usage is TRBJ2-4, with 7 positions matching TRBD2. Germline values: CDR1 LGHNA, CDR2 YSLEER. V was clipped by 0 bases and J by 0 bases; unmatched bases: 5. The CDR3 runs 17 residues. This chain's CDR3 is CASSQEVSGIAKNIQYF. In nucleotides, the CDR3 is TGCGCCAGCAGCCAAGAAGTAAGCGGGATAGCCAAAAACATTCAGTACTTC.

The chain uses TRBV29-1 and TRBJ1-5; D is possibly TRBD1 (5 bases). The CDR3 covers 13 residues. Between the trimmed V and J ends, which lost 4 bases and 0 bases, there was a span of 7 bases. The germline V gene encodes CDR1 SQVTM and CDR2 ANQGSEA. CDR3 sequence (DNA): TGCAGCGTTGGGCAGGGTAGCAATCAGCCCCAGCATTTT. It is translated as CSVGQGSNQPQHF. Variable domain in full (rest from reference TRBV29-1 and TRBJ1-5): SAVISQKPSRDICQRGTSLTIQCQVDSQVTMMFWYRQQPGQSLTLIATANQGSEATYESGFVIDKFPISRPNLTFSTLTVSNMSPEDSSIYLCSVGQGSNQPQHFGDGTRLSIL.

The chain employs TRBV27 and TRBJ1-2; the match to TRBD1 covers 8 bases. Germline CDR1 and CDR2: MNHEY and SMNVEV (reference sequence). This CDR3 is built from 14 residues. The ends lost 7 bases at V and 3 bases at J; junction bases unmatched: 7. This CDR3 is CASTRTGSDYGYTF. CDR3 bases: TGTGCCAGCACCAGGACAGGGTCGGACTATGGCTACACCTTC.

The rearrangement joins TRBV5-1 to TRBJ2-1; D may be TRBD1 (6 bases). Germline V lookup: CDR1 SGHRS, CDR2 YFSETQ. The CDR3 extends over 15 amino acids. V lost 2 bases, J lost 7 bases, and 16 bases lay in between. The CDR3 DNA reads TGCGCCAGCAGCTTACAGGGTGACGGGGCAAATGAGCAGTTCTTC. It is translated as CASSLQGDGANEQFF.

The rearrangement uses TRBV6-5 and TRBJ2-3; possible D gene TRBD1, 5 bases. Trimming took off 3 bases at V and 14 bases at J, with 18 bases between the two ends. From germline, CDR1 is MNHEY and CDR2 SVGAGI. The CDR3 totals 13 residues. The DNA for the CDR3 is TGTGCCAGCAGTTATTCCCGGACACATCGGGCGTATTTT. This gives the protein CASSYSRTHRAYF.

This clone has just a few counts. The chain has TRBV19 and TRBJ1-3, with 7 bases lining up with TRBD1. The CDR3 runs to 17 residues. V shed 8 bases, J shed 0 bases, and the junction held 13 bases outside the gene matches. From germline, CDR1 is LNHDA and CDR2 SQIVND (reference sequence). The CDR3 loop reads CASGLNPGQSSGNTIYF. CDR3 DNA sequence: TGTGCCAGTGGACTCAATCCGGGACAGAGCTCTGGAAACACCATATATTTT.

The genes are TRBV7-3 and TRBJ1-1, with D perhaps matching TRBD1 (5 bases). Between the trimmed V and J ends, which lost 8 bases and 4 bases, there was a span of 17 bases. This CDR3 is built from 14 residues. Germline V gives CDR1 SGHTA, CDR2 FQGTGA. The CDR3 DNA follows: TGTGCCAGCGGTATGGGGGGAAAGTCCACTGAAGCTTTCTTT. This encodes CASGMGGKSTEAFF.

The chain is built from TRBV9 and TRBJ2-1; weak D call: TRBD1 (5 bases). CDR3 length: 15 residues. Looked up from germline, CDR1 is SGDLS and CDR2 is YYNGEE. V was cut by 4 bases and J by 2 bases, with 13 bases left in between. CDR3 residues: CASSSLGLAYNEQFF. The CDR3 nucleotides read TGTGCCAGCAGCTCCTTGGGGCTAGCCTACAATGAGCAGTTCTTC.

J is TRBJ1-2 and V is TRBV21-1; TRBD1 is taken as the D call from the table, unchecked against the DNA. TRBV21-1 corresponds to a pseudogene. The CDR3 contains 13 residues. The CDR3 nucleotides read TGTGCCAGCAGCACAGGGACAGGGGGTGGCTACACCTTC. Its translation is CASSTGTGGGYTF.

This chain links TRBV4-2 with TRBJ2-5; a possible D gene is TRBD1 (6 bases). CDR3 length: 13 amino acids. Trimming shortened V by 5 bases and J by 5 bases, and 12 bases separated the two germline ends. Germline lookup yields CDR1 LGHNA and CDR2 YNFKEQ. The CDR3 DNA reads TGTGCCAGCAGCGCGGACAGATTTGAGACCCAGTACTTC. Residues: CASSADRFETQYF.

V gene TRBV30 combines with J gene TRBJ2-3, with D uncertain. CDR3 size: 11 residues. V dropped 2 bases and J dropped 3 bases, with 3 bases sitting between them. CDR1 and CDR2 (germline): GTSNPN, SVGIG (reference sequence). CDR3 loop: CAWSPTDTQYF. The CDR3 nucleotides are TGTGCCTGGAGTCCGACAGATACGCAGTATTTT.

The rearrangement joins TRBV5-8 to TRBJ1-3, with TRBD1 as a possible D gene (6 bases). The CDR3 length is 18 residues. CDR1 and CDR2 (germline): SGHTS, YDEGEE. V was pared by 4 bases and J by 0 bases, with 20 bases between. As DNA, the CDR3 is TGTGCCAGCAGCCCGGGACAACTTACTCTCTTCTCTGGAAACACCATATATTTT. This translates into CASSPGQLTLFSGNTIYF.

The chain employs TRBV9 and TRBJ2-3; perhaps TRBD2 as D (5 bases). Trimming stripped 0 bases from V and 2 bases from J, with 7 bases between. Looked up from germline, CDR1 is SGDLS and CDR2 is YYNGEE. This CDR3 comprises 14 residues. The CDR3 sequence: CASSVGTFTDTQYF. CDR3 coding DNA: TGTGCCAGCAGCGTAGGGACTTTCACAGATACGCAGTATTTT.

In the case of this clone: Relative to the germline gene, one junction end is altered; a read error may explain this. The rearrangement links TRBV7-7 to TRBJ2-2, with D hard to call. Germline CDR1 SSHAT, CDR2 FNYEAQ (reference sequence). The CDR3 runs to 18 residues. CDR3 sequence reads: CASSPLTSQVLNTGELFF. Written as DNA, the CDR3 is TGTGCTAGCAGCCCCCTGACAAGTCAGGTTTTGAACACCGGGGAGCTGTTTTTT.

The CDR3 DNA reads TGCGCCAGCAGCTTGCTGGGACAGGGAGGGTCACCCCTCCACTTT. Translated: CASSLLGQGGSPLHF. The rearrangement uses TRBV5-1 and TRBJ1-6, with 9 bases fitting TRBD1. Germline CDR1 is SGHRS and CDR2 is YFSETQ. Germline trimming cut 1 base from V and 10 bases from J; bases unmatched to any gene: 6. The CDR3 runs to 15 residues.

The chain recombines TRBV28 with TRBJ1-1; 8 nucleotides align to TRBD1. CDR1 and CDR2 (germline): MDHEN, SYDVKM. With V trimmed by 7 bases and J by 4 bases, 8 bases remained unmatched. This CDR3 has 14 amino acids. The CDR3: CASTRQGMFTEAFF. The CDR3 DNA reads as TGTGCCAGCACAAGACAGGGGATGTTCACTGAAGCTTTCTTT.

The chain has TRBV15 and TRBJ1-2; perhaps TRBD1 as D (6 bases). The CDR3 runs to 13 residues. In germline, CDR1 is LNHNV, CDR2 YYDKDF (reference sequence). Trimming left V 5 bases short and J 4 bases short, with 11 bases between. Here the CDR3 DNA reads TGTGCCACCAGCCCGGGACACCGCTATGGCTACACCTTC. Translating it yields CATSPGHRYGYTF.

V and J are TRBV19 and TRBJ1-5, with a possible D match to TRBD1 (5 bases). CDR1 and CDR2 from the germline V gene are LNHDA and SQIVND (reference sequence). V lost 5 bases, J lost 1 base, and 12 bases lay in between. There are 15 residues in the CDR3. The CDR3 region is CASSPETVSNQPQHF. CDR3 bases: TGTGCCAGTAGTCCCGAGACAGTCAGCAATCAGCCCCAGCATTTT.

The chain employs TRBV6-6 and TRBJ2-7, with 10 nucleotides matching TRBD2. V gave up 3 bases and J gave up 6 bases; unmatched junction bases: 8. CDR1 is MNHNY and CDR2 is SVGAGI in the germline V gene (reference sequence). The CDR3 spans 15 residues. The CDR3 DNA reads as TGTGCCAGCAGTTATAAGGAGCGGGGGGGCTCCGAGCAGTACTTC. Translated, it gives CASSYKERGGSEQYF.